This TCR beta chain stems from a study of beta chain features in type 1 diabetes. Points from the study as a whole: There was a possibility that cDNA sequencing over-represented cells with high TCR expression. Naive, central memory and regulatory TCRB repertoires appeared more similar among patients than healthy donors. The study found fewer insertions and more deletions at VDJ junctions in type 1 diabetes patients.

All sorted populations exceeded 95% purity. Expressed TCRB transcripts were sequenced because the entire RNA isolate underwent reverse transcription. Assay: immunoSEQ multiplex PCR; the TCRdb copy retains only in-frame clones and omits some. The data show some 410,000 clones, roughly 13% seen once. There are a few counts of this clone. The antigen is not known. The receptor comes from a man under 40 in good health. Sequencing used naive CD4+ T cells from blood.

The CDR3 sequence is CASSLDSTLSSGANVLTF. The CDR3 region has the DNA TGTGCCAGCAGCTTAGACTCAACATTAAGCTCTGGGGCCAACGTCCTGACTTTC. The chain carries TRBV11-2 and TRBJ2-6; D gene ambiguous. Trimming cost V 0 bases and J 0 bases, with 12 bases left between them. The CDR3 has 18 residues. Germline V gene data show CDR1 as SGHAT and CDR2 as FQNNGV.